This TCR beta chain was recorded in a study of blood T cell repertoires in COVID-19. The wider study: Samples of COVID-19 (acute and convalescent) were obtained from the United States, Italy and Spain. PBMCs, B-cell-depleted T cells, or T cells provided the cDNA or gDNA that made up the material.

Original analysis: By means of reference gene primer amplification, nucleated cell counts were estimated. Generated by immunoSEQ multiplex PCR, the TCRdb table keeps only in-frame clones and is missing some. That table furnishes V, J and clone size, whereas the DNA furnished D and trimming. The data contain almost 300,000 clones, around 87% of them seen just once; the ten biggest clones take up over 1%. CDR3 length: 18 residues. Germline CDR1 is MGHDK and CDR2 is SYGVNS. V trimming: 8 bases; J trimming: 2 bases; junction bases outside the gene matches: 18. Sequenced: peripheral blood. The receptor was isolated from a man aged 70 or older with acute or convalescent COVID-19. The rearrangement uses TRBV25-1 and TRBJ2-1; 7 nucleotides align to TRBD1. CDR3 residues: CASPRHGLGQRTYNEQFF. As DNA, the CDR3 is TGTGCCAGCCCAAGGCACGGGTTGGGACAGCGGACCTACAATGAGCAGTTCTTC.